One TCR beta chain is described in this entry. This sample is part of a study of blood T cell repertoires in COVID-19. Study-wide context: The United States, Italy and Spain were the sources of the acute and convalescent COVID-19 samples. T cells, B-cell-depleted T cells, or PBMCs provided the cDNA or gDNA that served as material.

This CDR3 has 13 residues. V was pared by 10 bases and J by 3 bases, with 15 bases between. Germline CDR1 and CDR2: MDHEN and SYDVKM. Per the original methods: The authors estimated nucleated cell counts from reference gene primer amplification. This table comes from immunoSEQ multiplex PCR, and its TCRdb copy is limited to in-frame clones, with some not included. V, J and clone size derive from that table, while D and trimming were established from the DNA sequence. The sample includes about 360,000 clones, around four fifths of them seen just once. The material sequenced was peripheral blood. The TCR originated in a man aged 25 to 45 with active or convalescent COVID-19. The chain uses TRBV28 and TRBJ1-1; D unresolved. In DNA, the CDR3 is TGTGCCACCTCTGCGGAGATTTACACTGAAGCTTTCTTT. Protein: CATSAEIYTEAFF.